This T cell receptor beta chain stems from a study of blood T cell repertoires in COVID-19. Turning to the study itself: COVID-19 samples from acute and convalescent phases originated in the United States, Italy and Spain. Sources were T cells, B-cell-depleted T cells, or PBMCs; the material itself was cDNA or gDNA.

Authors' analysis steps: How many nucleated cells were present was estimated from reference gene primer amplification. Only in-frame clones appear in the TCRdb table, and some are missing; sequencing was by immunoSEQ multiplex PCR. D and trimming were read from the DNA, whereas the V and J calls and clone size are those reported in that table. Here the sample spans about 53,000 clones, roughly 88% being singletons. V lost 0 bases and J 7 bases, leaving 11 bases between the germline ends. The CDR3 sequence is 14 residues long. Germline-derived CDR1 and CDR2 are SGDLS and YYNGEE. The source material was peripheral blood. This sequence originates from a man at least 80 years old with acute or convalescent COVID-19. The chain joins TRBV9 to TRBJ2-1; no clear D gene. As DNA, the CDR3 is TGTGCCAGCAGCGTAGTGGGCTTCAGAAATGAGCAGTTCTTC. It encodes CASSVVGFRNEQFF. The full variable domain, with the rest looked up from reference TRBV9 and TRBJ2-1, is DSGVTQTPKHLITATGQRVTLRCSPRSGDLSVYWYQQSLDQGLQFLIQYYNGEERAKGNILERFSAQQFPDLHSELNLSSLELGDSALYFCASSVVGFRNEQFFGPGTRLTVL.